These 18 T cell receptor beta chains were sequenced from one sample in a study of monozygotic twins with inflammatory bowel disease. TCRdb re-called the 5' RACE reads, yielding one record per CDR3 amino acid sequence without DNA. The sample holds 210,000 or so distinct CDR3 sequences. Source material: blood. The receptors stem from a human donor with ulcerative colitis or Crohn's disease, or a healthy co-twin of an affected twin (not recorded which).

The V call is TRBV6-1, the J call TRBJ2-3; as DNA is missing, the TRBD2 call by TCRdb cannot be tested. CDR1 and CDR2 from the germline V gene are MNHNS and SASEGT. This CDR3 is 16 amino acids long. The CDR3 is CASSETSGRITDTQYF.

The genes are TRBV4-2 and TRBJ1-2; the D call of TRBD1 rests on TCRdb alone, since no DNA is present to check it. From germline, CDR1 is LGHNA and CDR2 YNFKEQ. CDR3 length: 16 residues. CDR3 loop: CASSQKPGGPSYGYTF.

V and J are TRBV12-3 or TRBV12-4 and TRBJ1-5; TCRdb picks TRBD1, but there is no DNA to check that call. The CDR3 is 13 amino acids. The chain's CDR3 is CASSPLGSQPQHF.

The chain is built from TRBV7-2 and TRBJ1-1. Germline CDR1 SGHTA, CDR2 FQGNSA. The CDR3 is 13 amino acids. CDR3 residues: CASSRLENTEAFF.

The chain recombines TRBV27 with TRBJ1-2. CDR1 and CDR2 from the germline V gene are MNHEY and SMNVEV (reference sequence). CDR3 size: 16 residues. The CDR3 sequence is CASRYRTAHPDYGYTF.

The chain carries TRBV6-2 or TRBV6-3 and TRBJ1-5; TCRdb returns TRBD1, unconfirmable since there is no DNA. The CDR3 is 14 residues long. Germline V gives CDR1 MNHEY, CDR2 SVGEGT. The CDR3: CASSFGQGPQPQHF.

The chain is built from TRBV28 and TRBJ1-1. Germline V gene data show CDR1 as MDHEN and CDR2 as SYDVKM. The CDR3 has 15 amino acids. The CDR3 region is CASSSRKGGFTEAFF.

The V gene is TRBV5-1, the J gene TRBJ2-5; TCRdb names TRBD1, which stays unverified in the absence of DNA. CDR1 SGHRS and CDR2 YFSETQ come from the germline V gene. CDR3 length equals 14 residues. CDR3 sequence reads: CASSLGDRGETQYF.

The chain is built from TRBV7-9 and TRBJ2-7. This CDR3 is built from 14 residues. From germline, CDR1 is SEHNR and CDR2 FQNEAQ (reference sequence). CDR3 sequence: CASSLSRHFYEQYF.

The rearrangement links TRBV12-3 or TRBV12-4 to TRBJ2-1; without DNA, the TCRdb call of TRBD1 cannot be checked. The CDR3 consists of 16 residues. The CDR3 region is CASSALLGRGGNEQFF.

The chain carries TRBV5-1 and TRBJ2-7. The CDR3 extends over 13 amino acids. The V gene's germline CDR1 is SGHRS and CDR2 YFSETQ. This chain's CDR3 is CASSFSQTGEQYF. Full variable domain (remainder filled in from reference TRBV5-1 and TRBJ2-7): KAGVTQTPRYLIKTRGQQVTLSCSPISGHRSVSWYQQTPGQGLQFLFEYFSETQRNKGNFPGRFSGRQFSNSRSEMNVSTLELGDSALYLCASSFSQTGEQYFGPGTRLTVT.

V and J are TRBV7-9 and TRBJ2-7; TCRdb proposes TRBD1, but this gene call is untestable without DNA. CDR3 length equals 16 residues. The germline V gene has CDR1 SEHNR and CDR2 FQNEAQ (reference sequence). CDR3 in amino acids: CASSPPSGQGFYEQYF.

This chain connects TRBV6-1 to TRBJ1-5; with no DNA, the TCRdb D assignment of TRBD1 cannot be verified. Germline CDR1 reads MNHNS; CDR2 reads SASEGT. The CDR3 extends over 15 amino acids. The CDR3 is CASGRAGQTDQPQHF.

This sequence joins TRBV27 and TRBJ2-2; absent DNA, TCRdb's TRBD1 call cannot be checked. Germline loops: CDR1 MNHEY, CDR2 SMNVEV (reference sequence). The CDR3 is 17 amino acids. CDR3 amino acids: CASSLEGWDRAGGELFF.

The CDR3 region is CASSSRLGGTSNTQYF. The V and J genes are TRBV7-3 and TRBJ2-3; the TRBD1 assignment by TCRdb is unverifiable without DNA. The CDR3 totals 16 residues. In germline, CDR1 is SGHTA, CDR2 FQGTGA. Filled out from reference TRBV7-3 and TRBJ2-3, the complete variable domain reads GAGVSQTPSNKVTEKGKYVELRCDPISGHTALYWYRQSLGQGPEFLIYFQGTGAADDSGLPNDRFFAVRPEGSVSTLKIQRTERGDSAVYLCASSSRLGGTSNTQYFGPGTRLTVL.

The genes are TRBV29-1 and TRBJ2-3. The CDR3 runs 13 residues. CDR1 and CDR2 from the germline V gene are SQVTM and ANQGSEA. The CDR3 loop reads CSARRGLTDTQYF.

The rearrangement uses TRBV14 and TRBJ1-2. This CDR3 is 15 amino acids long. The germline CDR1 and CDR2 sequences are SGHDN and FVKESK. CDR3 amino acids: CASSPAGGGRAGYTF.

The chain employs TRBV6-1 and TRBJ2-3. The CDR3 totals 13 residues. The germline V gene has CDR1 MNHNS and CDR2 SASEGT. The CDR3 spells CASAKSRTDTQYF.